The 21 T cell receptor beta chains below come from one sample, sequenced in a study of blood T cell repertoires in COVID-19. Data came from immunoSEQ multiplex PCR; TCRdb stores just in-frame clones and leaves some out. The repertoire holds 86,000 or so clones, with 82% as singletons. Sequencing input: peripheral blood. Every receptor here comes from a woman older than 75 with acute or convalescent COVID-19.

The CDR3 sequence: CASSYSSLFGELFF. For the CDR3, the DNA is TGTGCCAGCAGTTACTCCTCCTTATTCGGGGAGCTGTTTTTT. The J gene is TRBJ2-2, the V gene TRBV6-5; D unclear. Germline V lookup: CDR1 MNHEY, CDR2 SVGAGI. V was pared by 0 bases and J by 7 bases, with 9 bases between. This CDR3 is built from 14 residues.

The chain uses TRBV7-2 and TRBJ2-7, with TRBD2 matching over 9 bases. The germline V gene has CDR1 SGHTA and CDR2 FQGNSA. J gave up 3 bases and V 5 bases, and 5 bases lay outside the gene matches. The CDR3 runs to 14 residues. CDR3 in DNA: TGTGCCAGCAGCCAGCGGGAGGTGTTCTACGAGCAGTACTTC. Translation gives CASSQREVFYEQYF.

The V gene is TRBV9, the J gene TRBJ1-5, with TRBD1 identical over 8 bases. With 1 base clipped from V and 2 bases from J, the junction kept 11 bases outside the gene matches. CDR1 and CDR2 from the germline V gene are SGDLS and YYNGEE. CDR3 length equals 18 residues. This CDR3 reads CASSVSDQGAGGNQPQHF. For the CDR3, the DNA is TGTGCCAGCAGCGTATCCGATCAGGGGGCAGGTGGCAATCAGCCCCAGCATTTT.

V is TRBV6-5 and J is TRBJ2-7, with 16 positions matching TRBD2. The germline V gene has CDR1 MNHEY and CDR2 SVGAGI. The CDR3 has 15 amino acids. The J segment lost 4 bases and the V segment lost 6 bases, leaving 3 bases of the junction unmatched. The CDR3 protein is CASSTGLAGGYEQYF. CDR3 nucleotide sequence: TGTGCCAGCAGCACGGGACTAGCGGGAGGGTACGAGCAGTACTTC.

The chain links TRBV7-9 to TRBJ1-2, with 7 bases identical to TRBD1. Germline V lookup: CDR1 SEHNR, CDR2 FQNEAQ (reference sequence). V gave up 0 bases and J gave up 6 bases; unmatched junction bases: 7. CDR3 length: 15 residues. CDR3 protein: CASSLARTGDDGYTF. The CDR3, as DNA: TGTGCCAGCAGCTTAGCGAGGACAGGAGATGATGGCTACACCTTC.

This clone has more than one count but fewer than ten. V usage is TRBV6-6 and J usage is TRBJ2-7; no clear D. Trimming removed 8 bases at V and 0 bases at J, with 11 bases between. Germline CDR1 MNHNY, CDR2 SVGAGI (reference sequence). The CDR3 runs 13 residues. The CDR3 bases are TGTGCCAGCGGAGACCGAAACTCCTACGAGCAGTACTTC. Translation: CASGDRNSYEQYF.

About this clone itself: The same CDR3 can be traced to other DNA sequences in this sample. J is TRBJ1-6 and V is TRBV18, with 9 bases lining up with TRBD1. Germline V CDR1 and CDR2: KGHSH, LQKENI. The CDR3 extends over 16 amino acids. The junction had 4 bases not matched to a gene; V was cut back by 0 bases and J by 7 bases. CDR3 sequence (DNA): TGTGCCAGCTCACCACCCGGGACAGGGAAAAATTCACCCCTCCACTTT. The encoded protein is CASSPPGTGKNSPLHF.

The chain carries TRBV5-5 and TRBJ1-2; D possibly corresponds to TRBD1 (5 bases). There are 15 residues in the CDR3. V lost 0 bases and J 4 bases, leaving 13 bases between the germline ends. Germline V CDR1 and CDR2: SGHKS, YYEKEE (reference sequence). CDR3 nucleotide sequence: TGTGCCAGCAGCTTGGCGGGACTGAGGACCTATGGCTACACCTTC. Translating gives CASSLAGLRTYGYTF.

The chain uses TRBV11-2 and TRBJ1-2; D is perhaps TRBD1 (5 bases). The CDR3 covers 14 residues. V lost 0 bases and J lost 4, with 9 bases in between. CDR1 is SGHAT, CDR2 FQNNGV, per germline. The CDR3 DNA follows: TGTGCCAGCAGCTTAGATGGGGGGGTCTATGGCTACACCTTC. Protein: CASSLDGGVYGYTF.

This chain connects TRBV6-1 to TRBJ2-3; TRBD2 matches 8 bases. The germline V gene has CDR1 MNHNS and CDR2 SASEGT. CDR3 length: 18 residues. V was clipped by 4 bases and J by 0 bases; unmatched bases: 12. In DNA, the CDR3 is TGTGCCAGCAGTGCCATTCCCCTTCTAGCGGGTAGCACAGATACGCAGTATTTT. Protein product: CASSAIPLLAGSTDTQYF.

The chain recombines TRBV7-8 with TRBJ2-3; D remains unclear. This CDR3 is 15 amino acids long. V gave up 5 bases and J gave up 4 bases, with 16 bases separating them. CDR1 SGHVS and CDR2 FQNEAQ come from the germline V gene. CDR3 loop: CASSPRPNEADTQYF. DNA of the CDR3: TGTGCCAGCAGCCCAAGACCGAATGAGGCAGATACGCAGTATTTT.

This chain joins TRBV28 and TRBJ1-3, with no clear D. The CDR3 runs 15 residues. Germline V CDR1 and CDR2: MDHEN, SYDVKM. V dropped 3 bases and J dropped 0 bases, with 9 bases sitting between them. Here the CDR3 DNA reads TGTGCCAGCAGTTTTATGGCAAACTCTGGAAACACCATATATTTT. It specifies CASSFMANSGNTIYF.

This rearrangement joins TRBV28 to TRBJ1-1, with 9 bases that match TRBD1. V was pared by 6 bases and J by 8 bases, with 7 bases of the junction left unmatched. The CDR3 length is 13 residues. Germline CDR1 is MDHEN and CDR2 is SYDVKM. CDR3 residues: CASRTGGQGEAFF. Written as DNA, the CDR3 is TGTGCCAGCAGAACTGGGGGACAGGGCGAAGCTTTCTTT.

The CDR3 coding sequence is TGTGCCAGCAGCTTAGGGCAGAAAGAGACCCAGTACTTC. This codes for CASSLGQKETQYF. The chain is built from TRBV7-3 and TRBJ2-5; D gene uncertain. The CDR3 is made up of 13 amino acids. Trimming removed 2 bases at V and 3 bases at J, with 7 bases between. The V gene's germline CDR1 is SGHTA and CDR2 FQGTGA.

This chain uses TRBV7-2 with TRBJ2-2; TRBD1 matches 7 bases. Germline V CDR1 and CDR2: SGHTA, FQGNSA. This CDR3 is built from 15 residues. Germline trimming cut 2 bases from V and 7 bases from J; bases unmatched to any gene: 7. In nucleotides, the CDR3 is TGTGCCAGCAGCTTACGACAGGGCCGTAGCGGGGAGCTGTTTTTT. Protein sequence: CASSLRQGRSGELFF. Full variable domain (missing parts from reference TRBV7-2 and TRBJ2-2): GAGVSQSPSNKVTEKGKDVELRCDPISGHTALYWYRQSLGQGLEFLIYFQGNSAPDKSGLPSDRFSAERTGGSVSTLTIQRTQQEDSAVYLCASSLRQGRSGELFFGEGSRLTVL.

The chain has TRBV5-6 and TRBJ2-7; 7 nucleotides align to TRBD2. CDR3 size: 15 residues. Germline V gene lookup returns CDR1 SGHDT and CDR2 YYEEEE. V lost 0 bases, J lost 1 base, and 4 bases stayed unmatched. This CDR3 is CASSLGQRGSYEQYF. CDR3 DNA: TGTGCCAGCAGCTTGGGGCAGCGGGGTTCCTACGAGCAGTACTTC.

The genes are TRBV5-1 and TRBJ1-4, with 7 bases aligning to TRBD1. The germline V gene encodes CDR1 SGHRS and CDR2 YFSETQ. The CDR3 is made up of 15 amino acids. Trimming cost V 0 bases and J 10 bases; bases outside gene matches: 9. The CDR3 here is CASSLGTGDSRKLFF. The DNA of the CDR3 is TGCGCCAGCAGCTTGGGGACAGGCGATTCGAGAAAACTGTTTTTT.

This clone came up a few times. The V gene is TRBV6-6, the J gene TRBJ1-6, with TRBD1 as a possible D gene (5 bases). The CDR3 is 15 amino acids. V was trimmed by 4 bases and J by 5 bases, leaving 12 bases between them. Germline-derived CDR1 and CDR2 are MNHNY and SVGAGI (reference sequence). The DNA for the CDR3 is TGTGCCAGCAGTTCCCTGGGGCCAGATAATTCACCCCTCCACTTT. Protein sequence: CASSSLGPDNSPLHF.

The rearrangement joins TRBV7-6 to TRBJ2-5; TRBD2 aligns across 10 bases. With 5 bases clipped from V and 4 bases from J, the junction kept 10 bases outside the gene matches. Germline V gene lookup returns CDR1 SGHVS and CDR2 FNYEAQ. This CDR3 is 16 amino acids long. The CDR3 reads CASSHASGSLGETQYF. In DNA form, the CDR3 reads TGTGCCAGCAGCCATGCTAGCGGGAGTTTGGGAGAGACCCAGTACTTC.

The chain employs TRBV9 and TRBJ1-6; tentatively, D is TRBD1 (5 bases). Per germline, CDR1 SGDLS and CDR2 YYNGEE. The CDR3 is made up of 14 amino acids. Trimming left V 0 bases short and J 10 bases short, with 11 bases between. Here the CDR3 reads CASSVVGVGSPLHF. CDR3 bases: TGTGCCAGCAGCGTAGTAGGGGTTGGGTCACCCCTCCACTTT.

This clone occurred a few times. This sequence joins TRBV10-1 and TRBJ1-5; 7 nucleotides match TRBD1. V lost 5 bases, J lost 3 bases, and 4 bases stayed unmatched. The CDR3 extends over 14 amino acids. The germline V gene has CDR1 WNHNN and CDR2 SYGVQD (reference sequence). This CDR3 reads CASSRTGSNQPQHF. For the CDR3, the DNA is TGCGCCAGCAGTAGGACAGGCTCCAATCAGCCCCAGCATTTT.